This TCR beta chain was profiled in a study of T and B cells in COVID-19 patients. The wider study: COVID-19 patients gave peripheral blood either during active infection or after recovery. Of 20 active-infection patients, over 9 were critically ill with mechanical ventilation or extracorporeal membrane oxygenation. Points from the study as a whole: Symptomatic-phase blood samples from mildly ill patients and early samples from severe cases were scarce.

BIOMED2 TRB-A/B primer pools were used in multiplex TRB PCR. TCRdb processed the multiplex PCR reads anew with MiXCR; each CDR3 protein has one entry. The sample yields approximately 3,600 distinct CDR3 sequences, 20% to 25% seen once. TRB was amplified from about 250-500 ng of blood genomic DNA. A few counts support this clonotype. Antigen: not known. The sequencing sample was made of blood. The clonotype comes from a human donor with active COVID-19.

DNA for the CDR3: TGCGCCAGCAGCTCCAGCGGGGGGGTAGGTAATGAGCAGTTCTTC. Translated, it gives CASSSSGGVGNEQFF. This chain joins TRBV5-1 and TRBJ2-1; TRBD2 agrees at 10 bases. This CDR3 comprises 15 residues. Germline lookup yields CDR1 SGHRS and CDR2 YFSETQ. V was clipped by 3 bases and J by 7 bases; unmatched bases: 7.